This is a list of T cell receptor beta chains from one sample in a study of blood T cell repertoires in COVID-19. TCRdb's table, derived via immunoSEQ multiplex PCR, lists solely in-frame clones and lacks some. This sample has approximately 460,000 clones, with nearly 90% found just once. Sequenced: peripheral blood. Receptors originate from a man aged 18 to 30 with COVID-19, enrolled during active disease. CDR3s leave out the opening cysteine and the closing phenylalanine or tryptophan. The order of the fields is V gene, J gene, CDR3 protein.

>TRBV19|TRBJ2-7
ASSAGQAYEQY
>TRBV5-1|TRBJ1-1
ASSLASGQGKAF
>TRBV27|TRBJ2-2
ASGSRNTGELF
>TRBV19|TRBJ1-5
ASAPGDDSNQPQH
>TRBV6-5|TRBJ2-1
ASSPGTAGNEQF
>TRBV18|TRBJ1-4
ASSPRDITNEKLF
>TRBV29-1|TRBJ2-3
SVEFPSGSTDTQY
>TRBV7-9|TRBJ2-7
ASSAGLAGDYEQY
>TRBV27|TRBJ2-3
ASSRLGATDTQY
>TRBV7-9|TRBJ1-2
ASSLPRYGYT
>TRBV4-1|TRBJ2-7
ASSQVGVVYGEQY
>TRBV10-2|TRBJ2-7
ASSISGNYEQY
>TRBV3-1/TRBV3-2|TRBJ2-5
ASSRQAQETQY
>TRBV11-3|TRBJ1-1
ASSLSQGLNTEAF
>TRBV6-5|TRBJ2-5
ASCSGVNQETQY
>TRBV18|TRBJ2-2
ASSPYGARGTGELF
>TRBV2|TRBJ2-7
ASSPQGYEQY
>TRBV6-6|TRBJ2-5
ASSISGYGETQY
>TRBV5-5|TRBJ2-1
ASSLRLDRVRNEQF
>TRBV19|TRBJ2-1
ASSRIDRTGVEQF
>TRBV13|TRBJ2-7
ASSLSVRPYEQY
>TRBV7-9|TRBJ1-6
ASSLPAGDSPLH
>TRBV11-2|TRBJ2-7
ASSLRRGEQY
>TRBV6-5|TRBJ2-2
ASSTRGGGELF
>TRBV3-1/TRBV3-2|TRBJ1-4
ASSQGQGGGEKLF
>TRBV24-1|TRBJ1-2
ATSDSGGDGYT
>TRBV4-1|TRBJ2-5
ASSRRGQETQY
>TRBV2|TRBJ2-3
ASTFGTDTQY
>TRBV3-1/TRBV3-2|TRBJ1-1
ASTPREFMNTEAF
>TRBV5-5|TRBJ2-3
ASSLERDTQY
>TRBV19|TRBJ2-5
ASSVQETQY
>TRBV6-5|TRBJ2-1
ASRKAGYNEQF
>TRBV7-9|TRBJ2-2
ASSRPGGGGVDTGELF